These T cell receptor beta chains were read from a single sample in a study of OX40 agonist ivuxolimab in advanced cancers. Assay used: immunoSEQ multiplex PCR; TCRdb lists only in-frame clones, some missing. The sample yields fewer than 90,000 clones, 85% to 90% seen once. The source was CD4+ or CD8+ T cells sorted from blood, collected in a trial of the OX40 agonist ivuxolimab. The receptor set was obtained from an adult with an advanced solid tumor such as melanoma, head and neck, liver or kidney cancer. The CDR3 runs from the conserved cysteine through the conserved F or W. A D gene is named only where the DNA matches it firmly. Clone size appears in some rows only: once, few, many, or a class for an expanded clone.

d_call,v_call,j_call,clone_size,cdr3_nt,cdr3_aa
.,TRBV7-3,TRBJ1-1,.,TGTGCCAGCAGCTTAAGGCAGAACACTGAAGCTTTCTTT,CASSLRQNTEAFF
.,TRBV9,TRBJ1-2,.,TGTGCCAGCAGCGTAGCTACGGGCGGCTATGGCTACACCTTC,CASSVATGGYGYTF
.,TRBV19,TRBJ1-2,few,TGTGCCAGTAGTCAGAAGATTTATGGCTACACCTTC,CASSQKIYGYTF
TRBD2,TRBV18,TRBJ2-7,once,TGTGCCAGCTCACCAGCTAGCGGGAGCTACGAGCAGTACTTC,CASSPASGSYEQYF
.,TRBV6-6,TRBJ2-7,.,TGTGCCAGCAGTTACCCGGACTCCTACGAGCAGTACTTC,CASSYPDSYEQYF
.,TRBV7-9,TRBJ2-1,.,TGTGCCAGCAGCTTAGGATGGACGGACAATGAGCAGTTCTTC,CASSLGWTDNEQFF
TRBD1,TRBV6-6,TRBJ1-4,.,TGTGCCAGCACCCTCCAGGGGGCGCGGGAAAAACTGTTTTTT,CASTLQGAREKLFF
.,TRBV20-1,TRBJ2-3,once,TGCAGTGGGACAAGGACAGATACGCAGTATTTT,CSGTRTDTQYF
.,TRBV6-1,TRBJ1-4,.,TGTGCCAGCAGTCCCCCGGACAGAAGTGATGAAAAACTGTTTTTT,CASSPPDRSDEKLFF
.,TRBV9,TRBJ1-1,.,TGTGCCAGCAGCGTAGAGGGATGGAACACTGAAGCTTTCTTT,CASSVEGWNTEAFF
TRBD1,TRBV11-2,TRBJ2-7,.,TGTGCCAGCAGCTTAGAGGTAACCCCACCGAGGGACAGAAGTTACGAGCAGTACTTC,CASSLEVTPPRDRSYEQYF
.,TRBV27,TRBJ1-5,medium-sized,TGTGCCAGCAGTCCGGGGGGGACCCGGTTGGGGAATCAGCCCCAGCATTTT,CASSPGGTRLGNQPQHF
.,TRBV5-4,TRBJ1-2,few,TGTGCCAGCAGCGAGGAGCCCTATGGCTACACCTTC,CASSEEPYGYTF